This record covers a single TCR beta chain. The sample comes from a study of blood T cells in healthy people across ages. The use of a sample-barcoded 5' primer and a J-beta primer mix characterized a second PCR of roughly 7 to 11 cycles. A single record per CDR3 protein comes from TCRdb applying MiXCR to the 5' RACE reads. This sample carries 980,000 or so distinct CDR3 sequences, around 48% of them seen once, and the ten largest clones take under 15%. CDR3 size: 13 residues. Germline V CDR1 and CDR2: ENHRY, SYGVKD. The source material was blood. The origin of this receptor is a man aged 25 to 40 in good health. The chain is built from TRBV10-3 and TRBJ2-5, with D tentatively TRBD2 (6 bases). TRBJ2-7 matches the DNA end more closely, so the J call is doubtful. Here the CDR3 reads CAISPPGAYEQYF. Here the CDR3 DNA reads TGTGCCATCAGTCCCCCGGGAGCCTACGAGCAGTACTTC.